This T cell receptor beta chain was profiled in a study of blood T cell repertoires in COVID-19. Study overall: PBMCs, B-cell-depleted T cells, or T cells provided the cDNA or gDNA that made up the material.

Categorization into cohorts depended on clinical history that participants reported. Participants classified as exposed had met a COVID-19 case within 2 weeks before study entry. In the authors' workflow: Nucleated cell number was recorded as an estimate derived from reference gene primer amplification. Data came from immunoSEQ multiplex PCR; TCRdb stores just in-frame clones and leaves some out. V, J and clone size are taken as reported in that table, and D and trimming were inferred from the DNA itself. The sample yields a few hundred thousand clones, 70% to 90% seen once. This CDR3 region has 15 residues. V lost 5 bases to trimming and J lost 5 bases, with 16 bases between them. CDR1 and CDR2 (germline): SGHVS, FQNEAQ.

The chain is built from TRBV7-8 and TRBJ2-1; TRBD2 is a possible D gene (7 bases). The TCR originated in a woman aged 18-30 years who had been exposed to COVID-19. The sequencing sample was made of PBMCs or T cells enriched from blood (not recorded which). CDR3 loop: CASSGEGGGNNEQFF. DNA of the CDR3: TGTGCCAGCAGCGGAGAAGGGGGGGGAAACAATGAGCAGTTCTTC.